This T cell receptor beta chain was captured by sequencing in a study of response to subunit inactivated influenza vaccine. Findings and caveats of the study: Researchers suggested that each seasonal influenza vaccination recruits few new T cells.

MiXCR, run by TCRdb on the RT-PCR reads, gives a single entry per CDR3 protein. The repertoire consists of fewer than 400,000 distinct CDR3 sequences, with 21% occurring once and the leading ten covering 9.5% to 13%. With respect to this clonotype: Its matching antigen is unknown.

The V segment lost 6 bases and the J segment 3 bases; nucleotides outside the gene matches: 4. This CDR3 comprises 14 residues. The V gene's germline CDR1 is MNHEY and CDR2 SMNVEV (reference sequence). The sample consisted of PBMCs from blood, taken less than 22 months after vaccination. V usage is TRBV27 and J usage is TRBJ2-3, with 9 bases fitting TRBD1. The sequence was collected from a man between 50 and 75 years old who received an inactivated influenza vaccine. The CDR3 protein is CASRNRGLTDTQYF. The CDR3 DNA is TGTGCCAGCAGAAACAGGGGGCTTACAGATACGCAGTATTTT.